Listed below are T cell receptor beta chains from one sample, sequenced in a study of patients and donors after allogeneic stem cell transplantation. MiXCR, run by TCRdb on the RT-PCR reads, gives a single entry per CDR3 protein. Of about 410,000 distinct CDR3 sequences listed, 16% were seen once; the top ten hold 7.2%. What was sequenced was blood, either unsorted or a sorted T cell fraction (not recorded which). Receptors were obtained from a human donor who was either an allogeneic HSCT recipient or a stem cell or donor lymphocyte infusion donor (not recorded which). It is not recorded whose cells these are; they may come from a transplant donor. Both conserved end residues are part of each CDR3. The D gene is left open where the match is weak. Rows may omit the clone size; those that give it use once, few, many or a size class.

cdr3_aa	cdr3_nt	v_call	j_call	clone_size	d_call
CAIRGGSTDTQYF	TGTGCCATAAGAGGGGGTAGCACAGATACGCAGTATTTT	TRBV24-1	TRBJ2-3	-	-
CASSYGSNNEQFF	TGTGCCAGCAGTTATGGTAGCAACAATGAGCAGTTCTTC	TRBV6-5	TRBJ2-1	-	-
CASSKTSGGFSYEQYF	TGTGCCAGCAGTAAGACTAGCGGGGGATTTTCCTACGAGCAGTACTTC	TRBV28	TRBJ2-7	few	TRBD2
CASSLLTASTDTQYF	TGTGCCAGCAGCTTATTGACAGCTAGCACAGATACGCAGTATTTT	TRBV7-2	TRBJ2-3	few	-
CASSSRDRGSGEQYF	TGTGCCAGCAGCTCCCGGGACAGGGGATCAGGCGAGCAGTACTTC	TRBV7-3	TRBJ2-7	few	TRBD1
CASSDWGGPNTGELFF	TGTGCCAGCAGTGACTGGGGGGGCCCCAACACCGGGGAGCTGTTTTTT	TRBV6-4	TRBJ2-2	-	-
CASRAPWGKDTQYF	TGCGCCAGCAGAGCCCCTTGGGGGAAAGATACGCAGTATTTT	TRBV10-2	TRBJ2-3	-	-
CASSLYSGSGDTQYF	TGCGCCAGCAGCTTGTATAGCGGCAGCGGAGATACGCAGTATTTT	TRBV5-1	TRBJ2-3	many	-
CASSLPGGGSNTQYF	TGCGCCAGCAGCTTACCCGGGGGGGGTTCGAATACGCAGTATTTT	TRBV5-1	TRBJ2-3	-	TRBD2
CASSQQQSSGNTIYF	TGCGCCAGCAGCCAACAGCAGAGCTCTGGAAACACCATATATTTT	TRBV4-1	TRBJ1-3	-	-